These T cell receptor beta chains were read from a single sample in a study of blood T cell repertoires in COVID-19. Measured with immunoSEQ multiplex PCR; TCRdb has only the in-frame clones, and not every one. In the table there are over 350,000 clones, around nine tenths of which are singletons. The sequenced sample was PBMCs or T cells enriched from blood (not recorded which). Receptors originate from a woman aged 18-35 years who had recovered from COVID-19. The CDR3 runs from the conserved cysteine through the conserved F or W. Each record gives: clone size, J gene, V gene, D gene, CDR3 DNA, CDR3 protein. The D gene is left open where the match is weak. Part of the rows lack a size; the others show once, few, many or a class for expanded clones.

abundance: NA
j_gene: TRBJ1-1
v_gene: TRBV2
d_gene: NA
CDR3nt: TGTGCCAGCAGCGGACAGGAAGCTTTCTTT
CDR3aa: CASSGQEAFF

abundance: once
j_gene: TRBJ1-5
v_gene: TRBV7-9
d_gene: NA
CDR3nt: TGTGCCAGCAGCTTAGGGCAGGGTTTTTACCAGCCCCAGCATTTT
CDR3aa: CASSLGQGFYQPQHF

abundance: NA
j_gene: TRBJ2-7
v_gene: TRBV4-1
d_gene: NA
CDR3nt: TGCGCCAGCAGCCAAGACAGCGTCGGCTCCTACGAGCAGTACTTC
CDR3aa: CASSQDSVGSYEQYF

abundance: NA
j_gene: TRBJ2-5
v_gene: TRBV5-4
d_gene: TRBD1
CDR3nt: TGTGCCAGCAGTTCCGCTAGACAGGGGGGACAGACCCAGTACTTC
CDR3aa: CASSSARQGGQTQYF

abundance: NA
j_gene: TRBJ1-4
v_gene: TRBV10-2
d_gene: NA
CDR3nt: TGCGCCAGCAGTGAGTCGGGGGGGTCGATTAATGAAAAACTGTTTTTT
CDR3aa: CASSESGGSINEKLFF

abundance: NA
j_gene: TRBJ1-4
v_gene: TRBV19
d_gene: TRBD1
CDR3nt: TGTGCCAGTAGTATTATGCGAGGACAGGGTAATGAAAAACTGTTTTTT
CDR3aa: CASSIMRGQGNEKLFF

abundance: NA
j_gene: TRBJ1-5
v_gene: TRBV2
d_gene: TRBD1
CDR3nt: TGTGCCAGCAGAAGACGACAGGGGACTAGCAATCAGCCCCAGCATTTT
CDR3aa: CASRRRQGTSNQPQHF

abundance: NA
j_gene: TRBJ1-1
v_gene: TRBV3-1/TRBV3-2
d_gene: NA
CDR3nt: TGTGCCAGCAGCCAAGATGGGGAGAGATCGAACACTGAAGCTTTCTTT
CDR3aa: CASSQDGERSNTEAFF

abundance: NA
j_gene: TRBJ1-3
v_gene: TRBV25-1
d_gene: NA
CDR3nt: TGTGCCAGCAGTCTTGCTATTGGAAACACCATATATTTT
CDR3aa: CASSLAIGNTIYF

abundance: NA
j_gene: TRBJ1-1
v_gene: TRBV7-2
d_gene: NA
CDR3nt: TGTGCCAGCAGCTTGGGACATTTAACCGAAGCTTTCTTT
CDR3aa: CASSLGHLTEAFF

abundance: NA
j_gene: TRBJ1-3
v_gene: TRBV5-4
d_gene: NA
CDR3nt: TGTGCCAGCTTGGACGCAACTAGCTCTGGAAACACCATATATTTT
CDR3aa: CASLDATSSGNTIYF

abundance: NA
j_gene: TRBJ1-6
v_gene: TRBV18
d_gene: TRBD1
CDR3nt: TGTGCCAGCTCCGGACAGGGGCGTTCACCCCTCCACTTT
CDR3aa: CASSGQGRSPLHF